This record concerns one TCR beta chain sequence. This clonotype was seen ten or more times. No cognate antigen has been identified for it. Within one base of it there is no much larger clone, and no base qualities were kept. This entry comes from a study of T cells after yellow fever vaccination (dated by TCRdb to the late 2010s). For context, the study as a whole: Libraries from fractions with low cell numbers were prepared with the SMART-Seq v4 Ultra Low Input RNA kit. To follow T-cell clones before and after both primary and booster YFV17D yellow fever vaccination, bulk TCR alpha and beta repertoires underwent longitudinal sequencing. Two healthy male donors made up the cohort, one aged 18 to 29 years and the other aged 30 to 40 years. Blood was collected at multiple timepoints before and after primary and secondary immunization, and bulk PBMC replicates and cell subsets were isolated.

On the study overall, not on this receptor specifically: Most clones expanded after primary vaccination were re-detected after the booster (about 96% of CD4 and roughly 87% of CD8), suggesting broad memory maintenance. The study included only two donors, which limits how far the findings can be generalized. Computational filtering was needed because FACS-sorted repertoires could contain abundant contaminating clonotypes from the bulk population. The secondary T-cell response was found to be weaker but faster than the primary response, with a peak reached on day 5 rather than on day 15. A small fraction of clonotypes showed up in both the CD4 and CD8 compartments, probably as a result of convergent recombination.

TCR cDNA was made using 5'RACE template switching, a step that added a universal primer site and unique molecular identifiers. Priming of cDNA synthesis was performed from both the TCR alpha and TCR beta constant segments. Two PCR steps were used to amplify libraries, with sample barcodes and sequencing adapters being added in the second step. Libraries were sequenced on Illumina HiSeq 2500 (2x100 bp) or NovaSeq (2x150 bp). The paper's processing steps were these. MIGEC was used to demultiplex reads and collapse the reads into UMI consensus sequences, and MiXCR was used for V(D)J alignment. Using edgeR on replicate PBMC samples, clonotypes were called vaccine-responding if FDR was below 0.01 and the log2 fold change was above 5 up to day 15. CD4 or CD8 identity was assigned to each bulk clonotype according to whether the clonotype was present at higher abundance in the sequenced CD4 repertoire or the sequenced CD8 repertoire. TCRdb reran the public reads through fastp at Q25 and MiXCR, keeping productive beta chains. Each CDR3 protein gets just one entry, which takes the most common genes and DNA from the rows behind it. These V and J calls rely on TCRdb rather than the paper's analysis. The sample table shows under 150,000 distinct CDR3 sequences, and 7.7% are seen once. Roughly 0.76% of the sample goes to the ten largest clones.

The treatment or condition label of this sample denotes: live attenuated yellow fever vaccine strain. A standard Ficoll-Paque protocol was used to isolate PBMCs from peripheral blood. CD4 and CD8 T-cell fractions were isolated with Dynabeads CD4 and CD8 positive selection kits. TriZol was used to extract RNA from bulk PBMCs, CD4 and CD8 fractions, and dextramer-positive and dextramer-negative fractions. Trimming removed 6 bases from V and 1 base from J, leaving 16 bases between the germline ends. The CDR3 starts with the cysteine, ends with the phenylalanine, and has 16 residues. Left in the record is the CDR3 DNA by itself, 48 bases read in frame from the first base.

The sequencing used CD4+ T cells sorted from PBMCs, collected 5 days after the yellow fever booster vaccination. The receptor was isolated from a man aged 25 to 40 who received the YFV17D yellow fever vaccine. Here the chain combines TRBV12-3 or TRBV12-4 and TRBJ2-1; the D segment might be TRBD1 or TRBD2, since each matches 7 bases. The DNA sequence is TGTGCCAGCAGCCTCCTCAGGGGGGGTTCCTACAATGAGCAGTTCTTC. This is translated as CASSLLRGGSYNEQFF.